Included here is one T cell receptor beta chain sequence, with context. This sample was included in a study of blood T cell repertoires in COVID-19. Turning to the study itself: Some COVID-19 samples were acute and others convalescent; all came from the United States, Italy and Spain. The analysed material was cDNA or gDNA that came from T cells, B-cell-depleted T cells, or PBMCs.

In the source study's methods: Nucleated cell number was recorded as an estimate derived from reference gene primer amplification. Clones were read by immunoSEQ multiplex PCR, and TCRdb kept only the in-frame ones, dropping some. That table gives V, J and clone size, and the DNA gave D and trimming. The sample holds more than 100,000 clones, around 89% seen once. From germline, CDR1 is MDHEN and CDR2 SYDVKM. The CDR3 covers 14 residues. Trimming removed 5 bases at V and 8 bases at J, with 18 bases between. Sequenced sample: peripheral blood. The sequence derives from a woman in her sixties or seventies with acute or convalescent COVID-19. J is TRBJ1-2 and V is TRBV28, with D perhaps TRBD1 (6 bases). The CDR3 sequence is CASSPPGDSWGYTF. The CDR3 nucleotides read TGTGCCAGCAGTCCCCCAGGGGATTCATGGGGCTACACCTTC.